A single sample gave rise to the 21 T cell receptor beta chains below, sequenced in a study of radiotherapy plus CTLA-4 blockade in lung cancer. Profiling relied on immunoSEQ multiplex PCR, and the TCRdb table lists in-frame clones only, not all of them. The profile shows approximately 85,000 clones, around four fifths of them singletons. The starting material was peripheral blood, obtained from a patient treated with radiotherapy plus ipilimumab. Every receptor here comes from a human donor with non-small cell lung cancer that progressed on radiotherapy plus ipilimumab.

There are a few counts of this clone. V usage is TRBV18 and J usage is TRBJ2-7; 9 positions agree with TRBD1. V was clipped by 3 bases and J by 6 bases; unmatched bases: 12. Germline CDR1 KGHSH, CDR2 LQKENI. CDR3 length equals 16 residues. In DNA, the CDR3 is TGTGCCAGCTCACCCGTCCAGACAGGGGGTGGTGGCGAGCAGTACTTC. Translated: CASSPVQTGGGGEQYF.

This rearrangement joins TRBV2 to TRBJ2-6; maybe TRBD2 (5 bases). This CDR3 spans 16 amino acids. V dropped 5 bases and J dropped 6 bases, with 17 bases sitting between them. In germline, CDR1 is SNHLY, CDR2 FYNNEI. The CDR3 is CASSSLEGTEANVLTF. For the CDR3, the DNA is TGTGCCAGCAGTTCTCTAGAGGGTACTGAGGCCAACGTCCTGACTTTC.

The genes are TRBV7-6 and TRBJ2-3; the match to TRBD1 covers 8 bases. Germline V gene lookup returns CDR1 SGHVS and CDR2 FNYEAQ. V lost 3 bases to trimming and J lost 2 bases; unmatched junction nucleotides: 10. CDR3 length: 17 residues. The CDR3 bases are TGTGCCAGCAGCTTCCCAGAGTCGGGACAGGACACAGATACGCAGTATTTT. Translated, it gives CASSFPESGQDTDTQYF.

The J gene is TRBJ1-2, the V gene TRBV12-5; D remains ambiguous. The ends were cut back, 5 bases at V and 0 bases at J, with 13 bases in the middle. Germline lookup yields CDR1 LGHNT and CDR2 FRNRAP. CDR3 length: 15 amino acids. Written as DNA, the CDR3 is TGTGCTAGTGGTACCCCAGCTGCGTCTAACTATGGCTACACCTTC. As protein: CASGTPAASNYGYTF.

The chain combines TRBV7-2 with TRBJ2-1; the match to TRBD1 covers 7 bases. V shed 3 bases and J 0 bases; nucleotides not matched to a gene: 2. This CDR3 has 15 amino acids. CDR1 is SGHTA, CDR2 FQGNSA, per germline. CDR3 protein: CASSFRQGSYNEQFF. The CDR3 DNA is TGTGCCAGCAGCTTTCGACAGGGCTCCTACAATGAGCAGTTCTTC. Combining the CDR3 with reference TRBV7-2 and TRBJ2-1 gives the whole variable domain GAGVSQSPSNKVTEKGKDVELRCDPISGHTALYWYRQSLGQGLEFLIYFQGNSAPDKSGLPSDRFSAERTGGSVSTLTIQRTQQEDSAVYLCASSFRQGSYNEQFFGPGTRLTVL.

The DNA of the CDR3 is TGTGCCATCAGCCGGGACACCGCCTACGAGCAGTACTTC. It is translated as CAISRDTAYEQYF. This chain links TRBV10-3 with TRBJ2-7; a weak D match, TRBD1 (6 bases). Germline V lookup: CDR1 ENHRY, CDR2 SYGVKD. V was clipped by 6 bases and J by 2 bases, with 11 bases between them. This CDR3 has 13 amino acids.

This clone has only one observation. The chain is built from TRBV4-3 and TRBJ1-2, with a tentative D call TRBD1 (6 bases). The CDR3 has 13 amino acids. Trimming removed 4 bases at V and 6 bases at J, with 12 bases between. From germline, CDR1 is LGHNA and CDR2 YSLEER. The CDR3 DNA reads TGCGCCAGCAGCCGCCCGGGGGCGGATGGCTACACCTTC. This encodes CASSRPGADGYTF.

The chain is built from TRBV5-8 and TRBJ2-3; D remains unclear. The CDR3 covers 13 residues. Trimming took off 2 bases at V and 4 bases at J, with 8 bases between the two ends. From germline, CDR1 is SGHTS and CDR2 YDEGEE. The CDR3 DNA is TGTGCCAGCAGCTTTGGGCAGCCAGATACGCAGTATTTT. Amino acids: CASSFGQPDTQYF.

The J gene is TRBJ1-2, the V gene TRBV7-2; 9 nucleotides align to TRBD1. Germline CDR1 and CDR2: SGHTA and FQGNSA. The CDR3 contains 13 residues. Trimming cost V 6 bases and J 8 bases; bases outside gene matches: 7. The CDR3 sequence is CASRHDRGVGYTF. The CDR3 DNA is TGTGCCAGCAGACATGACAGGGGGGTGGGCTACACCTTC.

The chain joins TRBV5-4 to TRBJ2-4, with TRBD2 matching 7 bases. V trimming: 2 bases; J trimming: 4 bases; junction bases outside the gene matches: 21. Germline assignment: CDR1 SGHNT and CDR2 YYREEE (reference sequence). The CDR3 totals 20 residues. The CDR3 DNA reads TGTGCCAGCAGCTTAAACAGCCCTAGGACTAGAGTGTTAGGGAAAAACATTCAGTACTTC. Amino acids: CASSLNSPRTRVLGKNIQYF.

This clone occurred once. The V call is TRBV18, the J call TRBJ2-5, with D possibly TRBD2 on 6 matching bases. This CDR3 comprises 14 residues. Per germline, CDR1 KGHSH and CDR2 LQKENI. V lost 8 bases and J lost 6, with 19 bases in between. CDR3 coding DNA: TGTGCCAGCCAATACGAGGGCGGGGTGAAGACCCAGTACTTC. Translating gives CASQYEGGVKTQYF.

This clone was recorded once. V usage is TRBV30 and J usage is TRBJ2-5, with D possibly TRBD2 on 5 matching bases. In germline, CDR1 is GTSNPN, CDR2 SVGIG (reference sequence). The CDR3 has 13 residues. V lost 1 base, J lost 5 bases, and 11 bases lay in between. The CDR3 loop is CAWSARPGETQYF. The CDR3 region has the DNA TGTGCCTGGAGTGCCCGGCCGGGGGAGACCCAGTACTTC.

CDR3 region: CASSLDGVGSYEQYF. The CDR3 bases are TGTGCCAGCAGCTTAGATGGTGTCGGCTCCTACGAGCAGTACTTC. The chain joins TRBV11-2 to TRBJ2-7; no firm D call. The germline V and J ends were trimmed by 0 bases and 0 bases, with 9 bases remaining between them. This CDR3 region has 15 residues. CDR1 and CDR2 (germline): SGHAT, FQNNGV.

The chain recombines TRBV12-5 with TRBJ2-1; TRBD2 matches 8 bases. The V and J ends lost 1 base and 3 bases, in that order; junction bases with no gene match: 8. This CDR3 has 17 residues. The V gene's germline CDR1 is LGHNT and CDR2 FRNRAP. CDR3 sequence (DNA): TGTGCTAGTGGTTTGGGGATAAGCGGGAGCGGCTACAATGAGCAGTTCTTC. Its translation: CASGLGISGSGYNEQFF.

The gene calls are TRBV4-1 and TRBJ2-7; D gene uncertain. CDR3 length: 15 amino acids. The germline gives CDR1 MGHRA, CDR2 YSYEKL. Trimming removed 1 base at V and 2 bases at J, with 12 bases between. The CDR3 here is CASSQGAGPTYEQYF. CDR3 coding DNA: TGCGCCAGCAGCCAAGGGGCCGGCCCTACCTACGAGCAGTACTTC.

The chain links TRBV19 to TRBJ1-2; TRBD1 agrees at 7 bases. The germline CDR1 and CDR2 sequences are LNHDA and SQIVND (reference sequence). The CDR3 has 16 residues. The V gene end was trimmed by 4 bases and the J gene end by 0 bases; junction bases not matched to a gene: 8. The CDR3 loop is CASSTWTGSANYGYTF. As DNA, the CDR3 is TGTGCCAGTAGTACGTGGACAGGCTCAGCTAACTATGGCTACACCTTC. Drawing the rest from reference TRBV19 and TRBJ1-2, the complete variable domain is DGGITQSPKYLFRKEGQNVTLSCEQNLNHDAMYWYRQDPGQGLRLIYYSQIVNDFQKGDIAEGYSVSREKKESFPLTVTSAQKNPTAFYLCASSTWTGSANYGYTFGSGTRLTVV.

The J gene is TRBJ2-7, the V gene TRBV5-6; 7 bases map to TRBD1. Per germline, CDR1 SGHDT and CDR2 YYEEEE. CDR3 size: 14 residues. With V trimmed by 5 bases and J by 0 bases, 5 bases remained unmatched. Here the CDR3 reads CASRPRDSSYEQYF. The CDR3 nucleotides are TGTGCCAGCAGGCCCCGGGACAGCTCCTACGAGCAGTACTTC.

This clone was recorded only once. The chain joins TRBV5-6 to TRBJ1-2; TRBD1 matches 8 bases. Trimming at V came to 4 bases and at J to 3 bases, leaving 8 bases not matched to a gene. The CDR3 contains 15 residues. The germline V gene encodes CDR1 SGHDT and CDR2 YYEEEE. CDR3 sequence (DNA): TGTGCCAGCAGCCCTATTATGGACAGGGACTATGGCTACACCTTC. It codes for CASSPIMDRDYGYTF.

This chain uses TRBV2 with TRBJ2-3; 9 bases fit TRBD1. The J segment lost 4 bases and the V segment lost 2 bases, leaving 4 bases of the junction unmatched. This CDR3 has 15 residues. Germline CDR1 is SNHLY and CDR2 is FYNNEI. The CDR3 nucleotides are TGTGCCAGCAGTGAATGGGACAGGGTTGCAGATACGCAGTATTTT. It is translated as CASSEWDRVADTQYF.

In its sample, this clone was seen once. The chain recombines TRBV19 with TRBJ2-3; TRBD2 aligns across 9 bases. The germline V gene has CDR1 LNHDA and CDR2 SQIVND (reference sequence). Unmatched junction bases numbered 7, after V lost 1 base and J lost 5 bases. CDR3 length: 16 residues. The CDR3: CASSIGGSGSQDTQYF. In nucleotides, the CDR3 is TGTGCCAGTAGTATAGGAGGTAGCGGGAGTCAAGATACGCAGTATTTT.

The gene calls are TRBV5-1 and TRBJ2-7; 7 bases line up with TRBD1. Germline V CDR1 and CDR2: SGHRS, YFSETQ. The V segment lost 4 bases and the J segment 3 bases; nucleotides outside the gene matches: 7. There are 14 residues in the CDR3. CDR3: CASSLTGQVYEQYF. CDR3 DNA sequence: TGCGCCAGCAGCCTAACCGGACAGGTCTACGAGCAGTACTTC. Full variable domain (missing parts from reference TRBV5-1 and TRBJ2-7): KAGVTQTPRYLIKTRGQQVTLSCSPISGHRSVSWYQQTPGQGLQFLFEYFSETQRNKGNFPGRFSGRQFSNSRSEMNVSTLELGDSALYLCASSLTGQVYEQYFGPGTRLTVT.